This TCR beta chain derives from a study of neurological immune-mediated disorders. This clonotype has a count of ten or more. CDR3 length: 13 amino acids. Germline V gives CDR1 SEHNR, CDR2 FQNEAQ (reference sequence). Trimming cost V 7 bases and J 4 bases, with 8 bases left between them. TCRdb re-analysed the 5' RACE reads in MiXCR, keeping a single row per CDR3 protein. The sample holds about 24,000 distinct CDR3 sequences; 6.5% to 8.5% are singletons and the top ten take more than 4.5%. The source of this sequence is a woman between 40 and 50 years old in good health. Specimen: PBMCs. J is TRBJ2-6 and V is TRBV7-9; D possibly corresponds to TRBD2 (5 bases). CDR3 residues: CASIRGGANVLTF. The CDR3 coding sequence is TGTGCCAGCATCCGGGGAGGGGCCAACGTCCTGACTTTC.